The present T cell receptor beta chain was sequenced within a study of T-cell reconstitution after alpha-beta-depleted transplantation in children. This clonotype was picked up many times. With 0 bases removed from V and 13 bases from J, the gap between germline ends came to 14 bases. CDR1 and CDR2 from the germline V gene are SGDLS and YYNGEE. The CDR3 is 13 amino acids. Unique molecular identifiers tagged the TCRbeta library. TCRdb itself ran the PCR reads through MiXCR, one entry per CDR3 protein. The sample lists some 290,000 distinct CDR3 sequences; almost 10% were seen once. Sequenced material: PBMCs from the stem cell graft donor, taken from the stem cell graft. This sequence joins TRBV9 and TRBJ2-1; D gene unclear. The receptor comes from a human donor who donated a stem cell graft to a child with SCID. The CDR3 spells CASSVGPSQNQFF. DNA of the CDR3: TGTGCCAGCAGCGTAGGACCTTCCCAGAACCAGTTCTTC.